The rows below give T cell receptor beta chains drawn from one sample of a study of regulatory T cells in long-lasting Graves disease. TCRdb re-derived calls from the multiplex PCR reads in MiXCR, one entry per CDR3 protein. The sample contains around 400,000 distinct CDR3 sequences, about 15% of which appear only once. These data were also filed under a second study, of T cells in Graves' hyperthyroidism and ophthalmopathy.

The sample in question was peripheral blood mononuclear cells (PBMCs), obtained at new diagnosis, from a patient treated with antithyroid drugs. These receptors were taken from a woman aged 40 to 55 with Graves disease. The CDR3 runs from the conserved cysteine through the conserved F or W. The D gene is left open where the match is weak. Size tells how often a clone was seen (once, few, many) or the class of an expanded clone, and some rows leave it out.

abundance	v_gene	d_gene	j_gene	CDR3aa	CDR3nt
NA	TRBV29-1	NA	TRBJ2-7	CSVREGPTYEQYF	TGCAGCGTTCGTGAGGGGCCCACCTACGAGCAGTACTTC
few	TRBV7-2	NA	TRBJ2-5	CASRPYHVSTYQETQYF	TGTGCCAGCAGGCCATACCATGTCTCAACGTACCAAGAGACCCAGTACTTC
many	TRBV12-3/TRBV12-4	TRBD2	TRBJ2-2	CASSLGLAGQTGEPFF	TGTGCCAGCAGTTTAGGTCTAGCGGGCCAAACCGGGGAGCCGTTTTTT
many	TRBV2	NA	TRBJ2-3	CASSDQGGTDTQYF	TGTGCCAGCAGTGACCAGGGAGGCACAGATACGCAGTATTTT
NA	TRBV5-4	NA	TRBJ1-1	CASSPPTKAAVNTEAFF	TGTGCCAGCAGCCCGCCTACAAAGGCCGCCGTGAACACTGAAGCTTTCTTT
NA	TRBV29-1	TRBD1	TRBJ1-2	CSASGTGSYGYTF	TGCAGTGCCTCAGGGACAGGGAGCTATGGCTACACCTTC
few	TRBV5-1	TRBD1	TRBJ1-6	CASSLTGPGTGGSPLHF	TGCGCCAGCAGCTTGACGGGTCCCGGGACAGGCGGTTCACCCCTCCACTTT
many	TRBV27	NA	TRBJ2-7	CASSLTGKGAYEQYF	TGTGCCAGCAGTTTAACAGGGAAGGGGGCCTACGAGCAGTACTTC
NA	TRBV28	NA	TRBJ2-7	CASSFASLAASEQYF	TGTGCCAGCAGTTTTGCTTCCCTAGCAGCCTCCGAGCAGTACTTC
few	TRBV19	NA	TRBJ2-7	CASMGARRNEQYF	TGTGCCAGTATGGGGGCCCGCAGAAACGAGCAGTACTTC
many	TRBV12-3/TRBV12-4	TRBD2	TRBJ2-1	CASSPSLAAKQFF	TGTGCCAGCAGTCCTTCTCTAGCGGCCAAACAGTTCTTC
medium-sized	TRBV2	TRBD2	TRBJ2-7	CASGSGRAYEQYF	TGTGCCAGCGGGTCCGGGAGGGCCTACGAGCAGTACTTC
many	TRBV5-5	NA	TRBJ2-3	CASSIDRDYTDTQYF	TGTGCCAGCTCCATTGACAGGGACTACACAGATACGCAGTATTTT
many	TRBV18	NA	TRBJ1-2	CASSPSTDPYGYTF	TGTGCCAGCTCACCATCGACTGATCCCTATGGCTACACCTTC